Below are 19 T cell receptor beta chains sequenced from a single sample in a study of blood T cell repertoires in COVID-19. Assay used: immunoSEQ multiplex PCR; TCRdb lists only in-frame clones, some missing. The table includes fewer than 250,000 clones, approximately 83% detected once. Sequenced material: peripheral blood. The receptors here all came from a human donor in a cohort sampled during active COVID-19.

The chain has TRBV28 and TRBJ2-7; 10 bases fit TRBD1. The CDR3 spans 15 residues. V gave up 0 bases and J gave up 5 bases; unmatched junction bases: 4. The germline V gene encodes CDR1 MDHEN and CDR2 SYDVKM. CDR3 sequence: CASSLWGQGLDEQYF. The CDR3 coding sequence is TGTGCCAGCAGTTTATGGGGACAGGGGTTGGACGAGCAGTACTTC.

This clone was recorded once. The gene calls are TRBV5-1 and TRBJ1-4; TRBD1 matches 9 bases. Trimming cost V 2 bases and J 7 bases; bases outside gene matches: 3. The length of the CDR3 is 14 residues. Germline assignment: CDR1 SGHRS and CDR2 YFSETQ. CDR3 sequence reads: CASSLQTGGEKLFF. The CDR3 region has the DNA TGCGCCAGCAGCTTACAGACAGGGGGTGAAAAACTGTTTTTT.

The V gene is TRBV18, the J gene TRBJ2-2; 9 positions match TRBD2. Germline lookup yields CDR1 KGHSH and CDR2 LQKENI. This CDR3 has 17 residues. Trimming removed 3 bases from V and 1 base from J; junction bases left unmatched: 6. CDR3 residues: CASSPTPTSGNTGELFF. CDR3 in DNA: TGTGCCAGCTCACCTACCCCGACTAGCGGGAACACCGGGGAGCTGTTTTTT.

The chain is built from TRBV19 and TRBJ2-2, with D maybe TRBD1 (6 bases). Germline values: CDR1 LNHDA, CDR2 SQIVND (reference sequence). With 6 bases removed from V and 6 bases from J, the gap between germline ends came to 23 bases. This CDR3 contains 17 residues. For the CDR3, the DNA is TGTGCCAGTAGCTCCCGTCCTGGGGGCCACCGGGCCGGGGAGCTGTTTTTT. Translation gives CASSSRPGGHRAGELFF.

For the CDR3, the DNA is TGTGCCAGCAGGAGACAGGGGGCGGCGGGTTATAGCAATCAGCCCCAGCATTTT. It translates to CASRRQGAAGYSNQPQHF. The rearrangement uses TRBV28 and TRBJ1-5; 10 bases agree with TRBD1. After removal of 6 bases from V and 0 bases from J, the junction contained 11 bases not matched to a gene. Germline CDR1 and CDR2: MDHEN and SYDVKM. The CDR3 runs 18 residues.

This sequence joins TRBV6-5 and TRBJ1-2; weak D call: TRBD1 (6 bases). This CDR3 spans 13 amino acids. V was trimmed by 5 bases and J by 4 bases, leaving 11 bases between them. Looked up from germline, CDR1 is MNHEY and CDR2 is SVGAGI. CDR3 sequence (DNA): TGTGCCAGCAGTCCGGACAGCTCCTATGGCTACACCTTC. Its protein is CASSPDSSYGYTF.

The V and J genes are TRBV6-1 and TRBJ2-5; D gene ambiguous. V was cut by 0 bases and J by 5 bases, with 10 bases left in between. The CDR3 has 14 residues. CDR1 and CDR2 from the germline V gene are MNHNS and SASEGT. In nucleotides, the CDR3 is TGTGCCAGCAGTGAAGCGCAGGTATCGGAGACCCAGTACTTC. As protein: CASSEAQVSETQYF.

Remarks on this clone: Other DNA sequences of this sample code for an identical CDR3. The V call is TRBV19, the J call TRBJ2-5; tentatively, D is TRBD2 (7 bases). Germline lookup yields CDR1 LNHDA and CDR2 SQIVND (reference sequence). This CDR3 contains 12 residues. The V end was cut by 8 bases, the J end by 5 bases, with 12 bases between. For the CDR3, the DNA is TGTGCCAGTCGGCGGGGGCGGGAGACCCAGTACTTC. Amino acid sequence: CASRRGRETQYF.

The CDR3 nucleotides read TGTGCCAGTAGGGAAGGAGGGCAGGGAGACCCCTATGGCTACACCTTC. Translating it yields CASREGGQGDPYGYTF. The chain carries TRBV19 and TRBJ1-2; a possible D gene is TRBD1 (5 bases). This CDR3 region has 16 residues. Germline CDR1 reads LNHDA; CDR2 reads SQIVND (reference sequence). Between the trimmed V and J ends, which lost 6 bases and 4 bases, there was a span of 21 bases. Filled out from reference TRBV19 and TRBJ1-2, the complete variable domain reads DGGITQSPKYLFRKEGQNVTLSCEQNLNHDAMYWYRQDPGQGLRLIYYSQIVNDFQKGDIAEGYSVSREKKESFPLTVTSAQKNPTAFYLCASREGGQGDPYGYTFGSGTRLTVV.

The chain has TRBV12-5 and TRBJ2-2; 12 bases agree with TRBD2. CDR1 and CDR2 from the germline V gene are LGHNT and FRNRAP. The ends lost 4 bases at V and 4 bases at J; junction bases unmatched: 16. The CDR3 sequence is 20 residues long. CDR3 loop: CASGSSGLAGFLSSTGELFF. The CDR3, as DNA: TGTGCTAGTGGTTCATCGGGACTAGCGGGCTTTTTGTCCAGCACCGGGGAGCTGTTTTTT. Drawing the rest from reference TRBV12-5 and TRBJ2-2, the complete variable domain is DARVTQTPRHKVTEMGQEVTMRCQPILGHNTVFWYRQTMMQGLELLAYFRNRAPLDDSGMPKDRFSAEMPDATLATLKIQPSEPRDSAVYFCASGSSGLAGFLSSTGELFFGEGSRLTVL.

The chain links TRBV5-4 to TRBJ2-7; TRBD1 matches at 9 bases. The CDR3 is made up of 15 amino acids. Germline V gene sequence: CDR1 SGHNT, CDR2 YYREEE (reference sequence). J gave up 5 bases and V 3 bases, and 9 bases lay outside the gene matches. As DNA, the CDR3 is TGTGCCAGCAGCTACGGACAGGGGATGTTTAACGAGCAGTACTTC. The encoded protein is CASSYGQGMFNEQYF.

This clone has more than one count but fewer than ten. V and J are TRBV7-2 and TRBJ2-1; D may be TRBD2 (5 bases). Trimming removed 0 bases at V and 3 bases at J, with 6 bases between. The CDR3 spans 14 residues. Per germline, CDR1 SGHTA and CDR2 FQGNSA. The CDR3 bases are TGTGCCAGCAGCTTAGCCGGGGTCTACAATGAGCAGTTCTTC. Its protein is CASSLAGVYNEQFF.

The CDR3 DNA is TGTGCCAGCAGCTTAGTCGTAGCGGGGGATAGCACCGGGGAGCTGTTTTTT. The encoded protein is CASSLVVAGDSTGELFF. The chain is built from TRBV7-6 and TRBJ2-2; 9 nucleotides align to TRBD2. Per the germline V gene, CDR1 is SGHVS and CDR2 is FNYEAQ. This CDR3 spans 17 amino acids. Trimming at V came to 1 base and at J to 4 bases, leaving 7 bases not matched to a gene.

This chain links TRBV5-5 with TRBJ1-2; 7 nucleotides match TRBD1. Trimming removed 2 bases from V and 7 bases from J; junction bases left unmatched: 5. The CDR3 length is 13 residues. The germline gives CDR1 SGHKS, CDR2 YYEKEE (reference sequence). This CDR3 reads CASSLRQGGGYTF. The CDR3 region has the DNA TGTGCCAGCAGCTTACGACAGGGAGGTGGCTACACCTTC.

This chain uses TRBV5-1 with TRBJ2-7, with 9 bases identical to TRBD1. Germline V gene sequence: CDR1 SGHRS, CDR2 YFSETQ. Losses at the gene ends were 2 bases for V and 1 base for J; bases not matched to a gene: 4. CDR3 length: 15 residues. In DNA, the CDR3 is TGCGCCAGCAGCTTCCCGGGACAGGGATCCTACGAGCAGTACTTC. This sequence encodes CASSFPGQGSYEQYF.

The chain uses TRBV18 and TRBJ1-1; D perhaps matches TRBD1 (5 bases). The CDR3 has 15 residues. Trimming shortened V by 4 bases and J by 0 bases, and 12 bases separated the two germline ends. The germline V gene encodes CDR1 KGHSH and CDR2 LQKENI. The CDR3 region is CASSQSSGLNTEAFF. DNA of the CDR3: TGTGCCAGCTCACAGTCCTCAGGGCTGAACACTGAAGCTTTCTTT.

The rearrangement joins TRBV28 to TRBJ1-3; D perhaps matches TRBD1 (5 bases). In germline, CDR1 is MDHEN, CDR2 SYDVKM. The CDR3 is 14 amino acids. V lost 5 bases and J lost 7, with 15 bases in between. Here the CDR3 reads CASSPQGVRNTIYF. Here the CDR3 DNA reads TGTGCCAGCAGTCCCCAGGGTGTTCGGAACACCATATATTTT.

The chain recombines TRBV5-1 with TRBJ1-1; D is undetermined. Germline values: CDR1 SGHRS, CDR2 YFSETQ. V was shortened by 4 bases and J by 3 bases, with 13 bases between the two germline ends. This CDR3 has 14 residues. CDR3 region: CASSGSTGDTEAFF. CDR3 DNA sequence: TGCGCCAGCAGCGGGAGTACTGGGGACACTGAAGCTTTCTTT.

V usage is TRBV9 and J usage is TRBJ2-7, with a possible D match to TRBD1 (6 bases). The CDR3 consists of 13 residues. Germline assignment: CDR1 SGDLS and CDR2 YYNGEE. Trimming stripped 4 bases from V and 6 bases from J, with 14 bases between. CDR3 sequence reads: CASSPNPRGEQYF. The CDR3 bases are TGTGCCAGCAGCCCAAACCCCAGGGGCGAGCAGTACTTC.